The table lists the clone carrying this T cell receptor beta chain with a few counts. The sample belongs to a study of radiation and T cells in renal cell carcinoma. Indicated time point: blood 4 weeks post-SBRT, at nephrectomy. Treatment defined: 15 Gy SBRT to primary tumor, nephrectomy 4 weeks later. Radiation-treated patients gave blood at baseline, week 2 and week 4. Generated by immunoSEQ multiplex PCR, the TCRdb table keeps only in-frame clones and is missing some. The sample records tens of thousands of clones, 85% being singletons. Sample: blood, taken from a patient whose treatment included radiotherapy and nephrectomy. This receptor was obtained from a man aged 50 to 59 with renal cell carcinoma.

The CDR3 DNA is TGTGCCAGCAGCTTAGGGACGGCTGAAGCTTTCTTT. This gives the protein CASSLGTAEAFF. The chain combines TRBV7-8 with TRBJ1-1, with D hard to call. The germline V gene encodes CDR1 SGHVS and CDR2 FQNEAQ. The CDR3 spans 12 residues. The V gene lost 1 base and the J gene lost 6 bases, with 6 bases spanning the gap.